The TCR beta chain under discussion was sequenced for a study of T cells in localized non-small cell lung cancer. Whole-study results and caveats: Adjacent uninvolved lung tissue had the highest T cell clonality, exceeding tumor. There were a median roughly 62 of the top 100 tumor clones appearing in adjacent lung. Those with higher blood T cell density had longer overall survival.

On this clone itself: Its antigen remains unidentified.

Clones were read by immunoSEQ multiplex PCR, and TCRdb kept only the in-frame ones, dropping some. Among some 34,000 clones listed, around 80% were seen once. The specimen was peripheral blood, collected before any cancer treatment. This receptor was identified in a male donor older than 55 with stage III squamous cell lung carcinoma.

Here the CDR3 DNA reads TGTGCCAGCAGCCAGGGTAGGGTTGTCGGGGAGCTGTTTTTT. Translation: CASSQGRVVGELFF. The chain has TRBV14 and TRBJ2-2; D not certain. This CDR3 is built from 14 residues. The germline V gene has CDR1 SGHDN and CDR2 FVKESK. V was clipped by 3 bases and J by 7 bases, with 12 bases between them.